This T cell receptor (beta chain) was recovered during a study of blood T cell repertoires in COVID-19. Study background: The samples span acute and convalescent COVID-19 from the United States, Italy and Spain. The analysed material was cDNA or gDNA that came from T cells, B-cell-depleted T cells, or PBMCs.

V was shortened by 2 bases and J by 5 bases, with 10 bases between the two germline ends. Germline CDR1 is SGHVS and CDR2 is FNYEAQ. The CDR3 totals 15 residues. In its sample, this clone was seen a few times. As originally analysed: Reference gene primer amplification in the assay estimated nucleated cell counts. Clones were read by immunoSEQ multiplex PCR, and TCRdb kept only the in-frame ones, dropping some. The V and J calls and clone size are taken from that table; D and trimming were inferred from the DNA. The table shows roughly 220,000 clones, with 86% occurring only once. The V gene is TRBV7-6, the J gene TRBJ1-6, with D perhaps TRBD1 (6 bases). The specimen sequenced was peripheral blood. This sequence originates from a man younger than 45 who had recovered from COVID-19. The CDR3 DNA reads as TGTGCCAGCAGCTTATCCGGGACAAATAATTCACCCCTCCACTTT. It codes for CASSLSGTNNSPLHF.